This entry lists 10 T cell receptor beta chains sequenced from one sample in a study of T cell responses to AZD1222 COVID-19 vaccine. Clones were sequenced by immunoSEQ multiplex PCR, and TCRdb holds only the in-frame ones, with some missing. The sample has approximately 88,000 clones, roughly nine tenths seen once. Here the sequenced sample was peripheral blood, taken on day 0 of AZD1222 vaccination. The receptor set was obtained from an adult in good health.

This clone was recorded once. The CDR3 loop reads CSANDWAEANTGELFF. The CDR3 DNA reads as TGCAGTGCTAATGATTGGGCGGAAGCGAACACCGGGGAGCTGTTTTTT. This chain links TRBV20-1 with TRBJ2-2; D gene unclear. The CDR3 has 16 amino acids. Germline loops: CDR1 DFQATT, CDR2 SNEGSKA (reference sequence). V was clipped by 4 bases and J by 0 bases, with 15 bases between them.

The rearrangement links TRBV27 to TRBJ2-2, with D perhaps TRBD1 (6 bases). The V and J ends lost 4 bases and 7 bases respectively, with 10 bases between them. Looked up from germline, CDR1 is MNHEY and CDR2 is SMNVEV (reference sequence). The CDR3 is made up of 13 amino acids. CDR3 sequence reads: CASSYTGRGELFF. In DNA form, the CDR3 reads TGTGCCAGCAGTTATACAGGGCGCGGGGAGCTGTTTTTT.

The gene calls are TRBV29-1 and TRBJ2-1; D gene uncertain. Germline V gives CDR1 SQVTM, CDR2 ANQGSEA. V lost 6 bases, J lost 5 bases, and 11 bases lay in between. There are 12 residues in the CDR3. CDR3 sequence (DNA): TGCAGCGTCTTGGACCTGAACAATGAGCAGTTCTTC. It translates to CSVLDLNNEQFF.

The gene calls are TRBV7-2 and TRBJ2-1; D is unclear. CDR3 length equals 14 residues. Germline assignment: CDR1 SGHTA and CDR2 FQGNSA. V was pared by 1 base and J by 5 bases, with 9 bases between. CDR3 residues: CASSLEAWHNEQFF. The DNA for the CDR3 is TGTGCCAGCAGCTTAGAAGCATGGCACAATGAGCAGTTCTTC.

The CDR3 coding sequence is TGTGCCAGCAGTCCGACCGGGACAGGGGTGACCGCTTTCTTT. Amino acids: CASSPTGTGVTAFF. The chain is built from TRBV7-8 and TRBJ1-1; 10 bases are shared with TRBD1. Germline CDR1 SGHVS, CDR2 FQNEAQ. The CDR3 is 14 amino acids. The V segment lost 6 bases and the J segment 11 bases; nucleotides outside the gene matches: 12.

The chain couples TRBV14 to TRBJ1-5; D remains ambiguous. From germline, CDR1 is SGHDN and CDR2 FVKESK. This CDR3 has 11 residues. V lost 2 bases to trimming and J lost 6 bases, with 2 bases between them. The CDR3 region has the DNA TGTGCCAGCAGCCAACGTCAGCCCCAGCATTTT. Residues: CASSQRQPQHF. Combining the CDR3 with reference TRBV14 and TRBJ1-5 gives the whole variable domain EAGVTQFPSHSVIEKGQTVTLRCDPISGHDNLYWYRRVMGKEIKFLLHFVKESKQDESGMPNNRFLAERTGGTYSTLKVQPAELEDSGVYFCASSQRQPQHFGDGTRLSIL.

J is TRBJ1-3 and V is TRBV3-1 (or the pseudogene TRBV3-2); TRBD1 is a possible D gene (6 bases). This CDR3 is 18 amino acids long. Germline V gene sequence: CDR1 LGHDT, CDR2 YNNKEL (reference sequence). V dropped 0 bases and J dropped 2 bases, with 17 bases sitting between them. CDR3 sequence reads: CASSQDPQGLAAGNTIYF. CDR3 coding DNA: TGTGCCAGCAGCCAAGATCCCCAGGGGCTAGCGGCTGGAAACACCATATATTTT.

The gene calls are TRBV6-5 and TRBJ2-1, with TRBD2 matching 7 bases. Germline V CDR1 and CDR2: MNHEY, SVGAGI. V shed 8 bases and J 10 bases; nucleotides not matched to a gene: 8. This CDR3 has 12 amino acids. Here the CDR3 reads CASGKTSPEQFF. The CDR3 DNA reads as TGTGCCAGCGGGAAGACTAGCCCGGAGCAGTTCTTC.

V is TRBV16 and J is TRBJ2-2; 7 bases map to TRBD2. The germline CDR1 and CDR2 sequences are KGHSY and FQNENV. V gave up 4 bases and J gave up 1 base; unmatched junction bases: 6. The CDR3 runs 16 residues. CDR3 sequence: CASSPFGRWNTGELFF. The DNA for the CDR3 is TGTGCCAGCAGCCCTTTCGGGAGGTGGAACACCGGGGAGCTGTTTTTT.

As to this clone: At one boundary the junction diverges from the germline segment, which might be a read error. V and J are TRBV12-3 or TRBV12-4 and TRBJ2-4; D gene uncertain. The length of the CDR3 is 12 residues. The CDR3 DNA reads TGTGCCAGCAGTTTTGGTCAGCCTTATCCGGACTTC. This codes for CASSFGQPYPDF.